These T cell receptor beta chains were read from a single sample in a study of esophageal squamous cell carcinoma under preoperative chemotherapy. TCRdb reanalysed the PCR reads using MiXCR and keeps one entry per CDR3 protein. The sample records over 25,000 distinct CDR3 sequences, about half being singletons. Sampling was performed from a patient given preoperative chemotherapy. Receptors originate from a human donor with esophageal squamous cell carcinoma. The donor label of this sample is uncertain. Both conserved end residues are trimmed from each CDR3.

v_gene	j_gene	CDR3aa
TRBV5-8	TRBJ2-1	ASSLTGALDNEQF
TRBV7-2	TRBJ2-2	ASSLEAYQGSGELF
TRBV6-5	TRBJ2-5	ASSWQGTPETQY
TRBV5-1	-	ASSSDGVGETQY
TRBV12-3/TRBV12-4	TRBJ2-5	ASSRPPVQETQY
TRBV7-6	-	ASSLAWGYEQY
TRBV12-3/TRBV12-4	-	ASGGTGGGATDTQY
TRBV7-8	TRBJ2-7	ASSLTTYEQY
TRBV7-9	TRBJ2-2	ASSLGGGAYTGKLF
TRBV7-8	TRBJ1-1	ASTLSQGGFTEAF
TRBV7-2	TRBJ2-3	ARSLQAANTETQY
TRBV5-4	TRBJ1-6	ASSPGGGQGDYSPLH
TRBV7-8	TRBJ2-2	ASSGLEGASTGALF
TRBV27	TRBJ2-4	ASRGRDTQY
TRBV7-2	TRBJ2-7	ASSTGGNSGYEQY
TRBV7-9	TRBJ2-3	ARSAGSRGQDTQY
TRBV6-2/TRBV6-3	TRBJ2-1	ASSLAEQETQF
TRBV7-8	-	ASSLAVSPSAGKQY
TRBV7-3	TRBJ1-1	ASSLDRNTEAF
TRBV7-2	-	ASRGGGTGEQY
TRBV5-5	TRBJ2-3	ASSLRSSTDTQY
TRBV7-2	TRBJ2-5	ARSGGRDQNTQY
TRBV7-2	TRBJ2-3	AGGLVGRGPETQY
TRBV7-2	-	ASGSDVGQETQF
TRBV6-1	TRBJ1-1	ASSTGTWDTEAF
TRBV6-1	TRBJ2-4	GGTGGRAENTQY